This is a list of T cell receptor beta chains from one sample in a study of blood T cell repertoires in COVID-19. Method: immunoSEQ multiplex PCR; TCRdb's copy keeps in-frame clones and lacks some. Counted here are 15,000 or so clones, around 94% occurring once; the ten biggest clones make up about 8%. Material for sequencing was peripheral blood. The source is a human donor with active COVID-19. The donor label of this sample is uncertain. Both conserved end residues are part of each CDR3. Fields, in order: V gene, D gene, J gene, clone size, CDR3 DNA, CDR3 protein. A D gene is named only where the DNA matches it firmly. Size is omitted from some rows. Given values are once, few, many or a class for expanded clones.

V gene: TRBV5-5; D gene: TRBD1; J gene: TRBJ2-1; clone size: .; CDR3 DNA: TGTGCCAGCAGCAGGGACAGGGAGTTCTTCAATGAGCAGTTCTTC; CDR3 protein: CASSRDREFFNEQFF
V gene: TRBV10-3; D gene: .; J gene: TRBJ2-2; clone size: .; CDR3 DNA: TGTGCCATCACGGTCGGAGGGGCGGGCGGGGAGCTGTTTTTT; CDR3 protein: CAITVGGAGGELFF
V gene: TRBV2; D gene: TRBD2; J gene: TRBJ2-3; clone size: .; CDR3 DNA: TGTGCCAGCAGCCACGGGACTAGTAACACAGATACGCAGTATTTT; CDR3 protein: CASSHGTSNTDTQYF
V gene: TRBV5-4; D gene: TRBD2; J gene: TRBJ2-3; clone size: once; CDR3 DNA: TGTGCCAGCAGCTTGAGGGTAGCGGGACGGGCATCGGATACGCAGTATTTT; CDR3 protein: CASSLRVAGRASDTQYF
V gene: TRBV4-1; D gene: TRBD2; J gene: TRBJ2-4; clone size: .; CDR3 DNA: TGCGCCAGCAGCCAAGATGGGGGGACTAGCCTTCAGTACTTC; CDR3 protein: CASSQDGGTSLQYF
V gene: TRBV5-1; D gene: .; J gene: TRBJ2-7; clone size: few; CDR3 DNA: TGCGCCAGCAGCTTGGAGAGAACCGAGCAGTACTTC; CDR3 protein: CASSLERTEQYF
V gene: TRBV28; D gene: TRBD2; J gene: TRBJ2-3; clone size: .; CDR3 DNA: TGTGCCAGCAGCACCCCGCTTGCCCTAGCGGGATCCGATACGCAGTATTTT; CDR3 protein: CASSTPLALAGSDTQYF
V gene: TRBV5-1; D gene: TRBD1; J gene: TRBJ1-5; clone size: few; CDR3 DNA: TGCGCCAGCAGTCCTACCGGGACAGGGGGCGCGAGCAATCAGCCCCAGCATTTT; CDR3 protein: CASSPTGTGGASNQPQHF
V gene: TRBV28; D gene: .; J gene: TRBJ1-6; clone size: .; CDR3 DNA: TGTGCCAGCAACCTTCACGGGTATAATTCACCCCTCCACTTT; CDR3 protein: CASNLHGYNSPLHF
V gene: TRBV15; D gene: TRBD1; J gene: TRBJ1-2; clone size: .; CDR3 DNA: TGTGCCACCAGCACGGTGCAGGGGGCTTTGGCCTATGGCTACACCTTC; CDR3 protein: CATSTVQGALAYGYTF
V gene: TRBV18; D gene: .; J gene: TRBJ1-1; clone size: .; CDR3 DNA: TGTGCCAGCTCACCCCCAGCGGGCATGAACACTGAAGCTTTCTTT; CDR3 protein: CASSPPAGMNTEAFF
V gene: TRBV7-2; D gene: .; J gene: TRBJ2-1; clone size: once; CDR3 DNA: TGTGCCAGCAGCTTAGCGTTGAGGAGTGAGCAGTTCTTC; CDR3 protein: CASSLALRSEQFF
V gene: TRBV9; D gene: TRBD2; J gene: TRBJ2-1; clone size: .; CDR3 DNA: TGTGCCAGCAGCGTAGAGGGACTAGCGTTTCCCAATGAGCAGTTCTTC; CDR3 protein: CASSVEGLAFPNEQFF
V gene: TRBV12-2; D gene: .; J gene: TRBJ1-2; clone size: .; CDR3 DNA: TGTGCAAGTCGCTTAGCGTCAGGGCCAATAGCTAACTATGGCTACACCTTC; CDR3 protein: CASRLASGPIANYGYTF
V gene: TRBV27; D gene: .; J gene: TRBJ2-7; clone size: .; CDR3 DNA: TGTGCCAGCAGTTACAGGGACGAGCAGTACTTC; CDR3 protein: CASSYRDEQYF
V gene: TRBV5-6; D gene: .; J gene: TRBJ2-7; clone size: .; CDR3 DNA: TGTGCCAGCAGCTTGGGGGGGCAGGTCACGCAGTACTTC; CDR3 protein: CASSLGGQVTQYF
V gene: TRBV5-1; D gene: TRBD1; J gene: TRBJ2-4; clone size: .; CDR3 DNA: TGCGCCAGCAGCTGGGGACAGGGGAATAGGGCCAAAAACATTCAGTACTTC; CDR3 protein: CASSWGQGNRAKNIQYF
V gene: TRBV19; D gene: .; J gene: TRBJ2-2; clone size: .; CDR3 DNA: TGTGCCAGTAGTATCTTTGACAGGTCCCTCACCGGGGAGCTGTTTTTT; CDR3 protein: CASSIFDRSLTGELFF
V gene: TRBV9; D gene: TRBD1; J gene: TRBJ2-3; clone size: .; CDR3 DNA: TGTGCCAGCAGCGCCGGGCAGGGGGCTACAGATACGCAGTATTTT; CDR3 protein: CASSAGQGATDTQYF
V gene: TRBV19; D gene: TRBD1; J gene: TRBJ2-5; clone size: once; CDR3 DNA: TGTGCCAGTAGTAAGGGGACAGGGATGGCAGAAGAGACCCAGTACTTC; CDR3 protein: CASSKGTGMAEETQYF
V gene: TRBV6-2/TRBV6-3; D gene: TRBD1; J gene: TRBJ2-3; clone size: .; CDR3 DNA: TGTGCCAGCAGTTACGTAGGGGGCCCCACTAGCACAGATACGCAGTATTTT; CDR3 protein: CASSYVGGPTSTDTQYF
V gene: TRBV7-9; D gene: .; J gene: TRBJ1-1; clone size: once; CDR3 DNA: TGTGCCAGCAGCTTAATGCGGGGGATGGCGGACACTGAAGCTTTCTTT; CDR3 protein: CASSLMRGMADTEAFF
V gene: TRBV3-1/TRBV3-2; D gene: .; J gene: TRBJ2-1; clone size: .; CDR3 DNA: TGTGCCAGCAGCCAAGGTCTGAGGTGGTCAACGAGGTCCTACAATGAGCAGTTCTTC; CDR3 protein: CASSQGLRWSTRSYNEQFF
V gene: TRBV5-6; D gene: TRBD2; J gene: TRBJ2-1; clone size: .; CDR3 DNA: TGTGCCAGCAGCTTAAGCGGGAGGGCCAATGAGCAGTTCTTC; CDR3 protein: CASSLSGRANEQFF
V gene: TRBV9; D gene: TRBD2; J gene: TRBJ2-3; clone size: .; CDR3 DNA: TGTGCCAGCAGCGTAGTAGCGGGTGGCACAGATACGCAGTATTTT; CDR3 protein: CASSVVAGGTDTQYF
V gene: TRBV4-3; D gene: .; J gene: TRBJ1-3; clone size: .; CDR3 DNA: TGCGCCAGCAGCCATTCACAAGGAAACACCATATATTTT; CDR3 protein: CASSHSQGNTIYF
V gene: TRBV7-6; D gene: .; J gene: TRBJ1-3; clone size: .; CDR3 DNA: TGTGCCAGCAGCTTAGCAACAGGGCCCGGAAACACCATATATTTT; CDR3 protein: CASSLATGPGNTIYF
V gene: TRBV6-5; D gene: .; J gene: TRBJ1-5; clone size: once; CDR3 DNA: TGTGCCAGCAGCGCGGCCGGGGACTTTCGGCCCCAGCATTTT; CDR3 protein: CASSAAGDFRPQHF
V gene: TRBV24-1; D gene: .; J gene: TRBJ2-4; clone size: .; CDR3 DNA: TGTGCCACCAGTGATTTCCCGTTTCCTTTAGCCAAAAACATTCAGTACTTC; CDR3 protein: CATSDFPFPLAKNIQYF
V gene: TRBV15; D gene: .; J gene: TRBJ2-1; clone size: few; CDR3 DNA: TGTGCCACCAGCAGAAGCGGACAGTACTACAATGAGCAGTTCTTC; CDR3 protein: CATSRSGQYYNEQFF
V gene: TRBV5-1; D gene: .; J gene: TRBJ2-7; clone size: .; CDR3 DNA: TGCGCCAGCAGCTTGGGCGGGACAGTCACCTACGAGCAGTACTTC; CDR3 protein: CASSLGGTVTYEQYF
V gene: TRBV14; D gene: TRBD2; J gene: TRBJ2-2; clone size: .; CDR3 DNA: TGTGCCAGCAGCCAAGATCGGGGGGTCGGCACCGGGGAGCTGTTTTTT; CDR3 protein: CASSQDRGVGTGELFF
V gene: TRBV5-1; D gene: TRBD1; J gene: TRBJ2-6; clone size: .; CDR3 DNA: TGCGCCAGCAGCATAAGCACCAGACAGGGTCCCAGCTCTGGGGCCAACGTCCTGACTTTC; CDR3 protein: CASSISTRQGPSSGANVLTF
V gene: TRBV19; D gene: TRBD1; J gene: TRBJ1-2; clone size: few; CDR3 DNA: TGTGCCAGTAGTACGACAGGGCCGGGTGGCTACACCTTC; CDR3 protein: CASSTTGPGGYTF
V gene: TRBV29-1; D gene: .; J gene: TRBJ2-5; clone size: .; CDR3 DNA: TGCAGGGCTACAGGGATGGGAGAGACCCAGTACTTC; CDR3 protein: CRATGMGETQYF
V gene: TRBV4-1; D gene: TRBD1; J gene: TRBJ1-2; clone size: .; CDR3 DNA: TGCGCCAGCAGCCAAGGGGACAGGGCCACTTCCTATGGCTACACCTTC; CDR3 protein: CASSQGDRATSYGYTF
V gene: TRBV6-6; D gene: .; J gene: TRBJ2-3; clone size: .; CDR3 DNA: TGTGCCAGCAGTGCTAGCTTGAGCACAGATACGCAGTATTTT; CDR3 protein: CASSASLSTDTQYF
V gene: TRBV10-2; D gene: .; J gene: TRBJ2-7; clone size: .; CDR3 DNA: TGCGCCAGCTGGAGCTCCTACGAGCAGTACTTC; CDR3 protein: CASWSSYEQYF
V gene: TRBV5-1; D gene: TRBD1; J gene: TRBJ1-6; clone size: .; CDR3 DNA: TGCGCCAGCAGCTTGGACTTCCGGGACAGGGGTAATTCACCCCTCCACTTT; CDR3 protein: CASSLDFRDRGNSPLHF
V gene: TRBV2; D gene: .; J gene: TRBJ2-3; clone size: .; CDR3 DNA: TGTGCCAGCAGTGACTGGCAGGCATCTAGCACAGATACGCAGTATTTT; CDR3 protein: CASSDWQASSTDTQYF
V gene: TRBV11-3; D gene: .; J gene: TRBJ2-7; clone size: .; CDR3 DNA: TGTGCCAGCAGCTTAGATGGGGGGAACGAGCAGTACTTC; CDR3 protein: CASSLDGGNEQYF
V gene: TRBV19; D gene: TRBD1; J gene: TRBJ2-1; clone size: .; CDR3 DNA: TGTGCCAGTAGGTGGGACAGGGCATCCAATGAGCAGTTCTTC; CDR3 protein: CASRWDRASNEQFF
V gene: TRBV27; D gene: TRBD1; J gene: TRBJ1-1; clone size: .; CDR3 DNA: TGTGCCAGCAGTAGTACAGGGGGCGCGGAAGCTTTCTTT; CDR3 protein: CASSSTGGAEAFF
V gene: TRBV18; D gene: .; J gene: TRBJ1-2; clone size: .; CDR3 DNA: TGTGCCAGCTCATCCCAAAATTACCCGACAATAGCTAACTATGGCTACACCTTC; CDR3 protein: CASSSQNYPTIANYGYTF
V gene: TRBV2; D gene: TRBD1; J gene: TRBJ2-1; clone size: .; CDR3 DNA: TGTGCCAGCAGTTTGTACGGGACAGGGCTCCAGGGTGAGCAGTTCTTC; CDR3 protein: CASSLYGTGLQGEQFF
V gene: TRBV6-2/TRBV6-3; D gene: TRBD1; J gene: TRBJ1-1; clone size: .; CDR3 DNA: TGTGCCAGCAGTTACACATCCGGACAGGGGATGATGGACACTGAAGCTTTCTTT; CDR3 protein: CASSYTSGQGMMDTEAFF
V gene: TRBV10-3; D gene: TRBD2; J gene: TRBJ2-1; clone size: .; CDR3 DNA: TGTGCCATCAGTGAGCTGAGGACTAGCAATGAGCAGTTCTTC; CDR3 protein: CAISELRTSNEQFF
V gene: TRBV5-1; D gene: .; J gene: TRBJ1-1; clone size: .; CDR3 DNA: TGCGCCAGCAGCTCCAGAACCATGAACACTGAAGCTTTCTTT; CDR3 protein: CASSSRTMNTEAFF
V gene: TRBV4-2; D gene: TRBD2; J gene: TRBJ2-1; clone size: .; CDR3 DNA: TGTGCCAGCAGCCAAGGACTAGCGGGAGCTTTTGAGCAGTTCTTC; CDR3 protein: CASSQGLAGAFEQFF